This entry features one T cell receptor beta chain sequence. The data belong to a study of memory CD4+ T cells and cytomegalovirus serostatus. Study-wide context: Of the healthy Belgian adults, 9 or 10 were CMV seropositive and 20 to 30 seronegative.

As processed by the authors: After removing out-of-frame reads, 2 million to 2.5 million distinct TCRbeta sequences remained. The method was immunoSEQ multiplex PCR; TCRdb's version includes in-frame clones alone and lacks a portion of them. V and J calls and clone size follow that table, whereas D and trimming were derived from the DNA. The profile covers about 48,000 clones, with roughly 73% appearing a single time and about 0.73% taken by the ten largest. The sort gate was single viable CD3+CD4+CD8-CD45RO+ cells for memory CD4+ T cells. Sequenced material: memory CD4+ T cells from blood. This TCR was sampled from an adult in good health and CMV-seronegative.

The CDR3 DNA sequence: TGCGCCAGCAGCTTACAACAGGGGAACACCGGGGAGCTGTTTTTT. Its translation: CASSLQQGNTGELFF. This chain connects TRBV5-1 to TRBJ2-2, with D perhaps TRBD1 (6 bases). Germline loops: CDR1 SGHRS, CDR2 YFSETQ. Trimming pared 2 bases from V and 1 base from J, leaving 9 bases between. The CDR3 covers 15 residues.